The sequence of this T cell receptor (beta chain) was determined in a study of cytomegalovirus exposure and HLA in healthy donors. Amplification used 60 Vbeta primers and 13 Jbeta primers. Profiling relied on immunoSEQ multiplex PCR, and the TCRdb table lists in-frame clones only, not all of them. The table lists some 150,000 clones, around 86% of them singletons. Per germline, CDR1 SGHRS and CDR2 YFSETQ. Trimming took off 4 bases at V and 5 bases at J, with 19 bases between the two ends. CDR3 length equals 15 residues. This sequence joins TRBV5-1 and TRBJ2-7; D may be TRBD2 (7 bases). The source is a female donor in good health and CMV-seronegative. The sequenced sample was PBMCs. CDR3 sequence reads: CASSRGGDTPNEQYF. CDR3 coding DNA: TGCGCCAGCAGCCGGGGAGGGGACACTCCCAACGAGCAGTACTTC.